The TCR beta chain described here comes from a study of STAT5B mutations in CD4+ large granular lymphocyte leukemia. In the study overall: Among healthy controls, a particular HLA allele went with more CDR3 'QG' motifs.

V lost 0 bases, J lost 5 bases, and 10 bases stayed unmatched. This CDR3 is 17 amino acids long. Germline CDR1 and CDR2: LNHNV and YYDKDF (reference sequence). Study results and limitations: TRBV06-family usage was enriched in top patient clones (8/27) versus controls (2/35). The CD4+ versus CD8+ T-LGLL clonality difference may reflect limited sample size.

Turning to this clone: What it binds is unknown.

As processed by the authors: A productive frequency of 2.59 x 10-5 was the lowest detectable. Profiled with immunoSEQ multiplex PCR; TCRdb holds only in-frame clones, not every one. V and J calls and clone size come straight from that table; D and trimming were deduced from the DNA. This table has fewer than 25,000 clones, around 80% appearing once. The sequenced sample consisted of CD4+ T cells from blood buffy coats. The chain links TRBV15 to TRBJ1-3; 7 bases map to TRBD1. The receptor's source is a human donor in good health. The CDR3 sequence: CATSRDPRGGQRNTIYF. Written as DNA, the CDR3 is TGTGCCACCAGCAGAGATCCCAGGGGGGGACAGAGAAACACCATATATTTT.